This record covers a single TCR beta chain. The target antigen is unknown. The CDR3 sequence is 17 residues long. CDR1 is LGHNA and CDR2 is YNFKEQ in the germline V gene. Trimming removed 0 bases from V and 0 bases from J, with 12 bases in between. This record belongs to a study of T cell responses to AZD1222 COVID-19 vaccine. General study points: Spike-specific TCR breadth and depth went up after people got two AZD1222 doses. A mostly white British donor set with more females was recruited, and clonal diversity was possibly underestimated. Repertoires were collected only later (after the peak T cell response had occurred).

The data were produced by immunoSEQ multiplex PCR, yet TCRdb's version contains in-frame clones alone and is incomplete. This table holds some 110,000 clones, roughly 88% found once. The TCR originated in an adult in good health. Sequencing used peripheral blood, obtained on day 0 of AZD1222 vaccination. The chain recombines TRBV4-2 with TRBJ1-3; no clear D gene. CDR3 in amino acids: CASSQEAWDFSGNTIYF. CDR3 coding DNA: TGTGCCAGCAGCCAAGAAGCATGGGATTTCTCTGGAAACACCATATATTTT.